Each of the 9 T cell receptor beta chains below was sequenced from the same sample in a study of blood T cell repertoires in COVID-19. Repertoires were generated with immunoSEQ multiplex PCR, while TCRdb's copy carries only in-frame clones and drops some. Of about 310,000 clones detected, around nine tenths appear once; the ten largest clones hold roughly a tenth. What was sequenced was PBMCs or T cells enriched from blood (not recorded which). All receptors derive from a woman aged 25-40 years who had recovered from COVID-19.

This clone showed up just once. The gene calls are TRBV19 and TRBJ1-3, with D perhaps matching TRBD1 (6 bases). Trimming stripped 5 bases from V and 4 bases from J, with 15 bases between. This CDR3 spans 15 amino acids. Germline V CDR1 and CDR2: LNHDA, SQIVND (reference sequence). DNA of the CDR3: TGTGCCAGTAGTTGGCGGGGGGCAAAAGGAAACACCATATATTTT. This codes for CASSWRGAKGNTIYF.

The genes are TRBV25-1 and TRBJ2-5; 7 positions match TRBD1. V trimming: 5 bases; J trimming: 5 bases; junction bases outside the gene matches: 11. The CDR3 runs 15 residues. Germline V lookup: CDR1 MGHDK, CDR2 SYGVNS. CDR3 sequence: CASSSYPDRSETQYF. In DNA, the CDR3 is TGTGCCAGCAGTTCCTACCCGGACAGGTCGGAGACCCAGTACTTC.

This chain joins TRBV27 and TRBJ1-5; a possible D gene is TRBD1 (6 bases). CDR1 and CDR2 (germline): MNHEY, SMNVEV (reference sequence). This CDR3 comprises 14 residues. The V gene lost 5 bases and the J gene lost 5 bases, with 13 bases spanning the gap. The CDR3 DNA sequence: TGTGCCAGCAGTCGCCTCTACAGGGATCAGCCCCAGCATTTT. Residues: CASSRLYRDQPQHF.

This chain connects TRBV5-1 to TRBJ2-7; TRBD2 matches at 8 bases. The CDR3 has 15 amino acids. Germline lookup yields CDR1 SGHRS and CDR2 YFSETQ. The J segment lost 0 bases and the V segment lost 2 bases, leaving 4 bases of the junction unmatched. CDR3 DNA sequence: TGCGCCAGCAGCTTAAGCGGGGGATACTCCTACGAGCAGTACTTC. It specifies CASSLSGGYSYEQYF. Complete variable domain (other parts from reference TRBV5-1 and TRBJ2-7): KAGVTQTPRYLIKTRGQQVTLSCSPISGHRSVSWYQQTPGQGLQFLFEYFSETQRNKGNFPGRFSGRQFSNSRSEMNVSTLELGDSALYLCASSLSGGYSYEQYFGPGTRLTVT.

This chain links TRBV19 with TRBJ1-5; a weak D match, TRBD1 (5 bases). This CDR3 spans 14 amino acids. V lost 5 bases and J 6 bases, leaving 14 bases between the germline ends. Per the germline V gene, CDR1 is LNHDA and CDR2 is SQIVND (reference sequence). The CDR3 region has the DNA TGTGCCAGTAGTGCAGCGGGTAGGGGTCAGCCCCAGCATTTT. Protein: CASSAAGRGQPQHF.

J is TRBJ2-3 and V is TRBV9; a weak D match, TRBD2 (5 bases). Germline CDR1 reads SGDLS; CDR2 reads YYNGEE. There are 16 residues in the CDR3. With 0 bases removed from V and 2 bases from J, the gap between germline ends came to 13 bases. CDR3 coding DNA: TGTGCCAGCAGCGTAGGGCGGCCCGGACTCACAGATACGCAGTATTTT. Its protein product is CASSVGRPGLTDTQYF.

The CDR3 region is CASSEQDKAGGYTF. The CDR3 DNA reads as TGTGCCAGCAGTGAACAGGACAAAGCCGGAGGCTACACCTTC. J is TRBJ1-2 and V is TRBV6-1; D may be TRBD1 (5 bases). V was clipped by 2 bases and J by 8 bases, with 15 bases between them. Germline CDR1 and CDR2: MNHNS and SASEGT. This CDR3 contains 14 residues.

This sequence joins TRBV28 and TRBJ1-5; 8 positions match TRBD1. In germline, CDR1 is MDHEN, CDR2 SYDVKM. Germline trimming cut 5 bases from V and 4 bases from J; bases unmatched to any gene: 10. This CDR3 has 16 amino acids. In DNA, the CDR3 is TGTGCCAGCAGTCAAGAGCTAGGACAGGGAAATCAGCCCCAGCATTTT. Protein sequence: CASSQELGQGNQPQHF.

CDR3 nucleotides: TGCAGCGTTGTTCGGACAGCCAACACTGAAGCTTTCTTT. As protein: CSVVRTANTEAFF. The J gene is TRBJ1-1, the V gene TRBV29-1; D is possibly TRBD1 (6 bases). The CDR3 sequence is 13 residues long. The germline gives CDR1 SQVTM, CDR2 ANQGSEA. Trimming shortened V by 4 bases and J by 2 bases, and 11 bases separated the two germline ends. Looking up the rest from reference TRBV29-1 and TRBJ1-1 gives the full variable domain: SAVISQKPSRDICQRGTSLTIQCQVDSQVTMMFWYRQQPGQSLTLIATANQGSEATYESGFVIDKFPISRPNLTFSTLTVSNMSPEDSSIYLCSVVRTANTEAFFGQGTRLTVV.